Listed here is a single T cell receptor (beta chain). This clone was picked up one time. The antigen it binds to is not known. It has no much larger one-base neighbor in the sample; base qualities were not kept. Libraries were made using the immunoSEQ multiplex PCR assay. For the multiplex PCR, a mixture combining 60 forward primers for TCR Vbeta segments and 13 reverse primers for TCR Jbeta segments was used. Amplification of the CDR3 region of rearranged TCR beta genes was performed with a multiplex PCR assay on genomic DNA. The Illumina HiSeq System was used to sequence the amplified TCR beta libraries as 87-base-pair reads. Per the source publication's procedure: Across the roughly 600 repertoires, a later analysis counted 80 million or so unique TCR beta chains, roughly 11 million of which were shared by at least two donors. Raw reads were error-corrected and collapsed into unique sequences with a nearest-neighbor algorithm that merged closely related sequences to remove PCR and sequencing errors. V, D and J gene segments were assigned by aligning CDR3 sequences to IMGT reference sequences. Each retained sequence needed at least a six-nucleotide match to both a V gene segment and a J gene segment. Rearrangements were called productive when the CDR3 lacked stop codons and stayed in frame with V and J; all others were non-productive. CDR3 was defined by IMGT convention, running from the second conserved V-encoded cysteine to the conserved J-encoded phenylalanine. In an earlier analysis of around 600 of the donors, sequences lacking an unambiguous match to a single V gene segment were excluded. An earlier analysis of about 590 of the donors classified V segments as functional when productive rearrangements were above 56.7% and as segregating when the standard deviation between donors was above 5%. A statistical classification framework was developed to diagnose cytomegalovirus status using the catalog of TCR beta chain sequences. A later analysis assigned V and J genes by comparing TCR nucleotide sequences with IMGT/GENE-DB human TR gene sequences. Using the TCRdist pipeline, a later analysis assigned CDR3 sequences along with most-parsimonious VDJ recombination scenarios. In a later analysis, every TCR beta chain was defined by the combination of its CDR3 amino acid sequence and its V-gene family, and reads without a unique V-gene family were dropped. A later analysis removed over 500 highly shared, low-generation-probability nucleotide sequences to deal with suspected cross-contamination and a sequencing artifact. A later analysis calculated a clonal expansion index for each public chain from normalized within-repertoire ranks of inferred template counts. A later analysis computed generation probabilities with a VDJ recombination model fitted to out-of-frame rearrangements, and checked the results against IGoR. A later analysis scored TCR-TCR, TCR-HLA and TCR-CMV co-occurrence with hypergeometric tests, applying a repertoire-size bias correction to TCR pairs. In a later analysis, false discovery rates were estimated by permuting HLA or CMV assignments 20 times. In a later analysis, co-occurring TCRs were grouped using DBSCAN, with TCRdist sequence similarity added in when clustering inside HLA-allele-positive subsets. For co-occurrence clustering, repertoires with fewer than 30,000 or more than 120,000 public chains were excluded, along with roughly five repertoires with anomalous nucleotide sharing. This is the immuneACCESS table as TCRdb keeps it, with only in-frame sequences that have V and J called. A part of the clones is gone; compared with another copy, unresolved V genes explain less than half, and the rest is unexplained. The D gene and trimming were derived from the DNA, and the V and J assignments and clone size from that table. This sample is represented by just over 150,000 clones; around 82% of them were singletons. The ten largest make up around 6.6% of the sample.

This specimen comes from a study of cytomegalovirus exposure and HLA in healthy donors (dated by TCRdb to about 2017). General notes on the study: According to an earlier analysis of 550 to 700 of the donors, some 180 million T cells yielded 90 million to 140 million unique TCR beta sequences and about 280 Gb of sequence data. Typing coverage differed by locus: A, B, C, DRB1 and DQB1 were typed in roughly 620-630 donors, DQA1 in roughly 500, DPA1 in around 600, and DPB1 in about 450. Along with the roughly 710-subject first cohort, a separate validation cohort of about 110 different subjects was used. Among around 400 genotyped donors of the cohort, an average of around 220,000 unique TCR beta nucleotide sequences was sequenced per donor, of which 15% to 20% were non-productive. In a later genetic analysis, genome-wide SNP genotypes for about three fifths of the roughly 670 donors were used, and that subset was treated as a discovery cohort. Rather than using new phenotypic data, the later analysis identified candidate immune exposures from TCR beta sequences and from how often those sequences occurred across donors. Alongside the repertoire data, information on donor age, sex, ethnicity and CMV serostatus was compiled. To predict cytomegalovirus infection status, the study combined high-throughput TCR immunosequencing, statistical association of individual TCRs with disease status, and machine learning. About 300 gigabases of sequencing data and approximately 84 million unique TCR sequences were included in an early release covering over 600 HLA-typed donors. Every repertoire in the discovery cohort had been generated on one and the same sequencing platform. The study aimed to test whether cataloging public T cell receptors could reveal signatures of past pathogen exposure. Both class I and class II loci were covered by HLA typing, at four-digit resolution. In a later analysis, previously published TCR beta repertoires from several hundred donors were re-analyzed and high-resolution HLA genotyping was added so that TCR occurrence patterns could be studied. Of the roughly 400 genotyped donors, less than 85% were placed in the genetic ancestry cluster associated with self-reported Caucasian donors. The T cell repertoires of 666 subjects were profiled by immunosequencing and related to cytomegalovirus serostatus. Because of strong linkage in the cohort, 5 or 6 DR-DQ haplotypes were treated as single units for association and clustering. To decide whether each TCR beta V gene segment behaved as functional or pseudogenic, an earlier analysis of some 600 of the donors relied on high-throughput TCR beta sequencing.

CDR3 length: 15 amino acids, cysteine to phenylalanine. Just the 45-base CDR3 DNA is kept, in frame starting at base 1. CDR1 and CDR2, looked up from the germline V gene (reference sequence), are SEHNR and FQNEAQ. V is cut by 1 base and J by 0 bases, and the space between the germline ends is 8 bases. The study at large found these results: A few of the identified cytomegalovirus-associated TCR beta chains were confirmed in vitro to be specific for cytomegalovirus antigens. The authors suggested that the approach could potentially be generalized to other disease states and immunological phenotypes. According to a later analysis, TCR association rates differed among HLA loci, with DRB1 alleles showing the most associated TCRs and HLA-C alleles showing the fewest. In this cohort, only TCR beta chains were sequenced, and detectable features were limited by the absence of alpha or paired-chain data. An earlier analysis of some 560 of the donors showed that most TCR beta V segments appeared in productive rearrangements either about 87% or about 30% of the time, which broadly matched IMGT annotations. HLA typing was unavailable for some donors at each locus, so association tests used only the typed subset. The classifier was reported to diagnose cytomegalovirus status with high specificity and sensitivity in both the original and validation cohorts. The presence/absence analyses assumed that sequencing depth was roughly uniform across donors, and that assumption may not be true. The earlier analysis of 587 of the donors excluded seventeen rarely observed V segments, including chromosome 9 orphons, because counts were too low. A group of highly shared sequence variants was considered likely to be a technical artifact of the sequencing pipeline. At a false discovery rate of 0.05, a later analysis linked 15,000 to 20,000 TCR beta sequences to specific HLA alleles. Several of the top co-occurrence clusters appeared to be linked to parvovirus B19, influenza, CMV and Epstein-Barr virus, according to a later analysis. When HLA alleles, especially DR and DQ, strongly co-occurred, TCR associations were difficult to assign to individual alleles. A later genetic analysis reported fewer N-insertions in productive TCRs among donors in an Asian-associated ancestry cluster than the approximately 700-donor mean. A later analysis found that HLA-associated TCR beta chains were more clonally expanded and had lower generation probabilities than equally common non-associated chains. An association between a missense DCLRE1C variant and V-gene and J-gene trimming of TCR beta chains was found in a later genetic analysis and replicated in an independent cohort. Most TCR sequences were observed very rarely across donors, whereas some public TCRs were present in many individuals. A later analysis found that most CMV-associated TCR beta chains appeared HLA-restricted, with HLA associations seemingly driven largely by CMV exposure. In the study, about 150 TCR beta chains were listed as associated with cytomegalovirus. A further reported finding was that TCR beta sequences accurately predicted the HLA-A and HLA-B alleles for most subjects in the first cohort. Linkage disequilibrium might explain the correlated functional status among segregating V segments, but an unknown experimental factor could not be ruled out. Some IMGT-functional V segments, including TRBV6-2 and TRBV6-3, could not be told apart with the 87-base-pair reads, so those segments were excluded. Immune exposure information for the cohort was limited to CMV serostatus.

The cohort comprised more than 550 healthy bone marrow donors. All cohort members were sampled while nominally healthy, although unrecorded immune exposures were likely present. The donor was CMV seropositive and belonged to the group of around 300 seropositive cohort members. A peripheral blood sample was provided by each donor, and peripheral blood mononuclear cells were used for TCR beta sequencing. Genomic DNA was extracted from the blood cell samples with the Qiagen DNeasy Blood Extraction Kit. The chain is assembled from TRBV7-9 and TRBJ2-3; perhaps TRBD2 is the D gene, with 5 bases matching. Material for sequencing was PBMCs. The sequence came from a woman between 45 and 65 years old in good health and CMV-seropositive. The nucleotide sequence reads as follows: TGTGCCAGCAGCTTAGGGACTTGGAGCACAGATACGCAGTATTTT. Translated, this gives CASSLGTWSTDTQYF.